These T cell receptor beta chains were read from a single sample in a study of response to subunit inactivated influenza vaccine. TCRdb reprocessed the RT-PCR reads via MiXCR and lists one record per CDR3 protein. Seen here are 150,000 to 200,000 distinct CDR3 sequences, less than 15% observed once, and the top ten hold around 28%. The same specimen was also included in a second study, on T cells expressing NK-cell markers.

This sample comprised CD8+ T cells sorted from PBMCs, obtained approximately 12 days after vaccination. The receptors shown here come from a middle-aged man who received an inactivated influenza vaccine. Both conserved end residues are part of each CDR3. A D gene is named only where the DNA matches it firmly. Clone size is given for some rows only: seen once, a few or many times, or a class if the clone is expanded.

d_call,j_call,clone_size,v_call,cdr3_aa,cdr3_nt
.,TRBJ2-3,few,TRBV12-3/TRBV12-4,CASSLPSETLLRDPDTQYF,TGTGCCAGCAGTCTTCCTAGCGAAACCCTGTTGAGGGACCCAGATACGCAGTATTTT
TRBD2,TRBJ2-1,.,TRBV6-5,CASSYGTSGSDEQFF,TGTGCCAGCAGTTACGGTACTAGCGGGAGCGATGAGCAGTTCTTC
TRBD2,TRBJ2-7,.,TRBV9,CASSVEGGLAYEQYF,TGTGCCAGCAGCGTAGAGGGAGGACTAGCCTACGAGCAGTACTTC
TRBD1,TRBJ2-7,few,TRBV7-9,CASRLQGSSLWEQYF,TGTGCCAGCAGGCTACAGGGGTCTTCCCTCTGGGAGCAGTACTTC
TRBD1,TRBJ1-1,.,TRBV10-3,CAISDSRQGPEAFF,TGTGCCATCAGCGATTCGAGACAGGGTCCTGAAGCTTTCTTT
.,TRBJ1-1,few,TRBV12-3/TRBV12-4,CASSYASVGAFF,TGTGCCAGCAGTTATGCTTCGGTCGGGGCTTTCTTT
.,TRBJ2-5,many,TRBV29-1,CSARTGLAETQYF,TGCAGCGCCCGGACCGGTCTTGCAGAGACCCAGTACTTC
.,TRBJ1-1,few,TRBV30,CAWRKTVWSSMEAFF,TGTGCCTGGAGGAAGACGGTATGGAGTAGTATGGAAGCTTTCTTT
.,TRBJ2-2,.,TRBV7-9,CASSLGGLTTGELFF,TGTGCCAGCAGCTTAGGGGGGCTCACGACCGGGGAGCTGTTTTTT
.,TRBJ2-1,.,TRBV7-9,CASSPNTPGAHWNEQFF,TGTGCCAGCAGCCCAAATACCCCGGGGGCCCATTGGAATGAGCAGTTCTTC
.,TRBJ1-1,many,TRBV12-3/TRBV12-4,CASRLGTSTEAFF,TGTGCCAGCAGACTCGGGACGAGTACTGAAGCTTTCTTT
.,TRBJ2-7,.,TRBV15,CATSPAGYYEQYF,TGTGCCACCAGCCCTGCAGGGTATTACGAGCAGTACTTC
.,TRBJ2-5,.,TRBV7-8,CASSAQTYQETQYF,TGTGCCAGCAGCGCACAGACGTACCAAGAGACCCAGTACTTC
TRBD2,TRBJ2-7,few,TRBV5-1,CASSSGLAGESYEQYF,TGCGCCAGCAGTTCGGGACTAGCGGGAGAATCCTACGAGCAGTACTTC
.,TRBJ2-3,.,TRBV5-1,CASSLELEPPHETQYF,TGCGCCAGCAGCTTGGAGCTAGAACCCCCACACGAAACGCAGTATTTT
.,TRBJ2-1,.,TRBV7-2,CASSLLVRTGGDNEQFF,TGTGCCAGCAGCTTATTGGTTCGCACAGGGGGGGACAATGAGCAGTTCTTC
TRBD2,TRBJ2-7,many,TRBV6-2/TRBV6-3,CASSYGGDGPYEQYF,TGTGCCAGCAGTTACGGGGGGGACGGACCCTACGAGCAGTACTTC
TRBD2,TRBJ2-2,.,TRBV11-2,CASSLSWTRGTGELFF,TGTGCCAGCAGCTTAAGTTGGACTAGAGGCACCGGGGAGCTGTTTTTT
.,TRBJ2-2,.,TRBV20-1,CSARDSLNTGELFF,TGCAGTGCTAGAGACAGCTTGAACACCGGGGAGCTGTTTTTT
TRBD1,TRBJ2-7,many,TRBV29-1,CSAKPGQDPYEQYF,TGCAGCGCGAAACCGGGACAGGATCCCTACGAGCAGTACTTC
.,TRBJ2-1,few,TRBV2,CASSPPVRNEQFF,TGTGCCAGCAGTCCACCAGTCCGCAATGAGCAGTTCTTC
.,TRBJ1-1,.,TRBV7-2,CASSLDRAGNTEAFF,TGTGCCAGCAGCTTAGACCGAGCTGGGAACACTGAAGCTTTCTTT
TRBD2,TRBJ2-1,few,TRBV4-3,CASSHYLAGANNEQFF,TGCGCCAGCAGCCACTATCTAGCGGGGGCGAACAATGAGCAGTTCTTC
TRBD2,TRBJ2-1,once,TRBV7-8,CASSFGVAGILYNEQFF,TGTGCCAGCAGCTTCGGGGTAGCGGGTATACTATACAATGAGCAGTTCTTC
TRBD1,TRBJ2-7,.,TRBV6-5,CASSYGTGASYEQYF,TGTGCCAGCAGTTACGGGACAGGGGCCTCCTACGAGCAGTACTTC
.,TRBJ1-1,few,TRBV7-8,CASSLAASQEESFF,TGTGCCAGCAGCTTAGCGGCCTCCCAGGAGGAGTCTTTCTTT
.,TRBJ1-1,.,TRBV27,CASSLSVGGHTEAFF,TGTGCCAGCAGTTTGTCGGTAGGCGGGCACACTGAAGCTTTCTTT
.,TRBJ2-7,.,TRBV7-2,CASSLADNRDPMSFLSYEQYF,TGTGCCAGCAGCTTAGCGGACAACAGGGACCCTATGAGTTTCCTGTCCTACGAGCAGTACTTC
TRBD1,TRBJ2-5,many,TRBV28,CASLSGTGEETQYF,TGTGCCAGCTTGTCCGGGACAGGTGAAGAGACCCAGTACTTC
.,TRBJ2-1,many,TRBV29-1,CSVEGSPWGEQFF,TGCAGCGTTGAAGGATCCCCCTGGGGTGAGCAGTTCTTC
TRBD2,TRBJ2-1,few,TRBV3-1,CASSLLAEGNEQFF,TGTGCCAGCAGCCTCCTAGCGGAGGGCAATGAGCAGTTCTTC
TRBD2,TRBJ2-2,few,TRBV4-3,CASSQEGLLAGETGELFF,TGCGCCAGCAGCCAAGAAGGCCTACTAGCGGGGGAGACCGGGGAGCTGTTTTTT
.,TRBJ2-7,.,TRBV15,CATKGREDYEQYF,TGTGCCACCAAAGGCAGGGAAGACTACGAGCAGTACTTC
TRBD1,TRBJ1-1,.,TRBV15,CATSRRGQNSEAFF,TGTGCCACCAGCAGAAGGGGACAGAACTCTGAAGCTTTCTTT
.,TRBJ2-2,few,TRBV6-2/TRBV6-3,CASSFLTNTGELFF,TGTGCCAGCAGTTTTCTAACGAACACCGGGGAGCTGTTTTTT
.,TRBJ2-1,many,TRBV6-5,CASSYGGTYNEQFF,TGTGCCAGCAGTTACGGGGGAACCTACAATGAGCAGTTCTTC
TRBD2,TRBJ2-1,few,TRBV6-2/TRBV6-3,CASKKIAGASSYNEQFF,TGTGCCAGCAAAAAGATAGCGGGGGCAAGCTCCTACAATGAGCAGTTCTTC